The rows below give T cell receptor beta chains drawn from one sample of a study of blood T cell repertoires in COVID-19. Clones were read by immunoSEQ multiplex PCR, and TCRdb kept only the in-frame ones, dropping some. This table has about 170,000 clones, around 81% appearing once. Sequencing was done on a sample of peripheral blood. The receptors originated from a woman older than 75 with COVID-19, enrolled during active disease. Both conserved end residues are trimmed from each CDR3. Clone size appears in some rows only: once, few, many, or a class for an expanded clone.

clone_size,v_call,j_call,cdr3_aa
NA,TRBV7-2,TRBJ2-2,ASRQAAGTGELF
NA,TRBV18,TRBJ1-2,ASSPGPDNYGYT
NA,TRBV7-2,TRBJ1-2,ASSPDRANYGYT
NA,TRBV2,TRBJ1-2,AIPGGDGYT
NA,TRBV18,TRBJ1-5,ASSPPGGGNQPQH
NA,TRBV5-1,TRBJ1-1,ASSLHSLTEAF
NA,TRBV5-1,TRBJ1-5,ASRSSPDNQPQH
NA,TRBV28,TRBJ1-5,ASSSLRGGNQPQH
NA,TRBV7-8,TRBJ1-1,ASSLGTVNTEAF
once,TRBV27,TRBJ2-1,ASSERRGARGGQF
NA,TRBV28,TRBJ2-2,ASAVLDIGELF
NA,TRBV6-5,TRBJ1-2,ASRQPGQGVHGYT
NA,TRBV2,TRBJ1-2,ASSADTWGYT
NA,TRBV9,TRBJ1-1,ASSAGQPNTEAF
once,TRBV28,TRBJ2-3,ASSLAGSGTDTQY
few,TRBV11-2,TRBJ1-5,ASSLWGQQPQH
NA,TRBV19,TRBJ2-6,ASTRAAGANVLT
NA,TRBV11-3,TRBJ1-5,ASSLGDIDTLHSNQPQH
NA,TRBV7-3,TRBJ1-1,ASSDRAGSEAF
NA,TRBV12-3/TRBV12-4,TRBJ2-5,ASMRQGVETQY
NA,TRBV5-4,TRBJ2-5,ASSEQGWGETQY
NA,TRBV28,TRBJ1-6,ASNSGTGGNSPLH
NA,TRBV18,TRBJ1-2,ASSPTTSGTAYGYT
NA,TRBV19,TRBJ2-7,ASSIGGLSYEQY
NA,TRBV3-1/TRBV3-2,TRBJ1-5,ASSQAGQPQH
NA,TRBV5-5,TRBJ2-5,ASSFILGAETQY
once,TRBV28,TRBJ1-5,ASSNLSRQPQH
NA,TRBV29-1,TRBJ2-5,SVVLQGPTQY
NA,TRBV4-1,TRBJ2-1,ASSRQVLRRGNEQF
few,TRBV27,TRBJ2-7,ASSLTVSSYEQY
NA,TRBV3-1/TRBV3-2,TRBJ1-1,ASSRRGSQEAF
NA,TRBV25-1,TRBJ1-2,ASSDVGGRGTNYGYT
NA,TRBV10-3,TRBJ2-3,AISDSTDTQY
NA,TRBV5-4,TRBJ2-1,ASSPGVASYNEQF
NA,TRBV18,TRBJ1-5,ASSPGTGLSNQPQH
NA,TRBV18,TRBJ1-2,ASSSSGQPGDYGYT
NA,TRBV6-5,TRBJ1-1,ASPGQRYTEAF
few,TRBV5-4,TRBJ1-5,ASSLRGQPQH
NA,TRBV4-1,TRBJ2-1,ASSRGSLAGIDNEQF
few,TRBV4-2,TRBJ1-1,ASSQDSAGAGTEAF
NA,TRBV19,TRBJ1-2,ASSNLPQGNYGYT
NA,TRBV7-8,TRBJ1-2,ASSLETANYGYT
NA,TRBV2,TRBJ1-5,ASSSMADQPQH
NA,TRBV15,TRBJ1-4,ATVQAPATNEKLF
NA,TRBV7-2,TRBJ2-5,ASSSSETQY
NA,TRBV5-1,TRBJ2-2,ASTTGQPTSRTGELF
NA,TRBV6-5,TRBJ1-2,ASRTYGYT
NA,TRBV4-1,TRBJ1-2,ASSQSSGIYTYGYT
NA,TRBV7-9,TRBJ2-2,ASSFPSGITGELF
NA,TRBV10-3,TRBJ2-2,AISEYENTGELF
few,TRBV11-2,TRBJ2-1,ASSLTGTVASEQF
once,TRBV6-5,TRBJ1-4,ASNKGVEKLF
NA,TRBV29-1,TRBJ2-1,SVDVGYNEQF
NA,TRBV5-4,TRBJ1-1,ASSFKKQGNTEAF
NA,TRBV5-6,TRBJ2-5,ASSQAGGPVETQY
NA,TRBV5-6,TRBJ2-3,ASSLPGGGDTQY
NA,TRBV6-6,TRBJ1-3,ASSYLRAGNTIY
NA,TRBV13,TRBJ2-4,ASSPRLAKNIQY